Following are 29 T cell receptor beta chains from one sample sequenced in a study of memory B cells and T cells in multiple sclerosis. After stimulus-free culture, autoproliferating CFSE-dim and non-proliferating CFSE-high T cells were sequenced separately. Pooled replicate wells came from approximately 50 million CFSE-labeled PBMCs cultured less than 9 days without stimulus. These TCRs' antigens remain unknown. Generated by immunoSEQ multiplex PCR, the TCRdb table keeps only in-frame clones and is missing some. The repertoire holds under 50,000 clones, with around 79% as singletons. The sample comprised PBMCs from blood kept in culture. The origin of the receptors is a human donor with multiple sclerosis.

The chain uses TRBV7-8 and TRBJ2-5, with D maybe TRBD2 (5 bases). The J call is doubtful: the DNA matches TRBJ2-7 better. The CDR3 totals 17 residues. The germline CDR1 and CDR2 sequences are SGHVS and FQNEAQ. The CDR3 protein is CASSSGTFGIFAYEQYF. The CDR3 nucleotides read TGTGCCAGCAGCTCGGGCACTTTCGGGATCTTCGCCTACGAGCAGTACTTC.

This chain uses TRBV5-4 with TRBJ2-7; D possibly uses TRBD1 or TRBD2 (5 bases each). CDR1 and CDR2 (germline): SGHNT, YYREEE (reference sequence). The CDR3 runs to 16 residues. Trimming took off 0 bases at V and 6 bases at J, with 19 bases between the two ends. The CDR3 DNA follows: TGTGCCAGCAGCTTGGAGAGGGACCCCCATTGGGGCGAGCAGTACTTC. Encoded protein: CASSLERDPHWGEQYF. Drawing the rest from reference TRBV5-4 and TRBJ2-7, the complete variable domain is ETGVTQSPTHLIKTRGQQVTLRCSSQSGHNTVSWYQQALGQGPQFIFQYYREEENGRGNFPPRFSGLQFPNYSSELNVNALELDDSALYLCASSLERDPHWGEQYFGPGTRLTVT.

The chain couples TRBV7-2 to TRBJ2-5; 7 positions agree with TRBD2. Germline values: CDR1 SGHTA, CDR2 FQGNSA. The CDR3 loop spans 14 amino acids. V was clipped by 5 bases and J by 4 bases; unmatched bases: 7. This CDR3 is CASSIGLVAETQYF. CDR3 nucleotide sequence: TGTGCCAGCAGCATCGGACTAGTCGCAGAGACCCAGTACTTC.

This chain uses TRBV4-3 with TRBJ1-1; maybe TRBD1 (5 bases). Deletions cut 1 base from V and 3 bases from J, with 12 bases between. This CDR3 region has 15 residues. CDR1 LGHNA and CDR2 YSLEER come from the germline V gene. The DNA for the CDR3 is TGCGCCAGCAGCCAAGTCATAGGGGAGTACACTGAAGCTTTCTTT. This encodes CASSQVIGEYTEAFF.

The V and J genes are TRBV2 and TRBJ1-4; no firm D call. Germline V CDR1 and CDR2: SNHLY, FYNNEI. Deletions cut 8 bases from V and 8 bases from J, with 15 bases between. The CDR3 runs to 13 residues. CDR3 protein: CASSPGLGEKLFF. CDR3 in DNA: TGTGCCAGCTCACCGGGCCTCGGGGAAAAACTGTTTTTT.

The chain links TRBV6-1 to TRBJ1-2; D may be TRBD1 (6 bases). The germline gives CDR1 MNHNS, CDR2 SASEGT. Deletions cut 2 bases from V and 8 bases from J, with 15 bases between. There are 14 residues in the CDR3. The CDR3 region has the DNA TGTGCCAGCAGTGAATCAGGGGAGTATAGGGGCTACACCTTC. This gives the protein CASSESGEYRGYTF.

The rearrangement links TRBV18 to TRBJ1-1; no definite D call. The CDR3 has 14 amino acids. Per the germline V gene, CDR1 is KGHSH and CDR2 is LQKENI. The ends were cut back, 0 bases at V and 1 base at J, with 6 bases in the middle. This CDR3 reads CASSPPRGNTEAFF. CDR3 bases: TGTGCCAGCTCACCACCCCGGGGGAACACTGAAGCTTTCTTT.

This chain joins TRBV10-3 and TRBJ1-1; TRBD1 agrees at 7 bases. V trimming: 3 bases; J trimming: 6 bases; junction bases outside the gene matches: 7. The CDR3 contains 14 residues. Germline CDR1 is ENHRY and CDR2 is SYGVKD. CDR3 nucleotide sequence: TGTGCCATCAGTGACTGGACAGGCCATTCTGAAGCTTTCTTT. Amino acid sequence: CAISDWTGHSEAFF.

The chain recombines TRBV6-6 with TRBJ1-6; 8 bases fit TRBD1. Germline-derived CDR1 and CDR2 are MNHNY and SVGAGI (reference sequence). The CDR3 is 14 residues long. V gave up 6 bases and J gave up 7 bases; unmatched junction bases: 5. The chain's CDR3 is CASRPTGDNSPLHF. CDR3 sequence (DNA): TGTGCCAGCAGACCGACAGGGGACAATTCACCCCTCCACTTT.

This chain connects TRBV9 to TRBJ1-6; D ambiguous. V lost 0 bases, J lost 9 bases, and 13 bases lay in between. The CDR3 contains 15 residues. The germline CDR1 and CDR2 sequences are SGDLS and YYNGEE. This CDR3 reads CASSVGPDLGSPLHF. The DNA for the CDR3 is TGTGCCAGCAGCGTAGGCCCGGACCTGGGTTCACCCCTCCACTTT.

The chain has TRBV4-3 and TRBJ2-7; D not resolved. This CDR3 region has 13 residues. Deletions cut 0 bases from V and 4 bases from J, with 7 bases between. Germline V gene lookup returns CDR1 LGHNA and CDR2 YSLEER. The CDR3 spells CASSQDRFYEQYF. In DNA, the CDR3 is TGCGCCAGCAGCCAAGATAGGTTTTACGAGCAGTACTTC.

This rearrangement joins TRBV7-2 to TRBJ1-1; no reliable D call. Per germline, CDR1 SGHTA and CDR2 FQGNSA. The CDR3 consists of 15 residues. Deletions cut 1 base from V and 4 bases from J, with 13 bases between. The CDR3 bases are TGTGCCAGCAGCTTAGGTCCACAGCCGGTCACTGAAGCTTTCTTT. This codes for CASSLGPQPVTEAFF.

This sequence joins TRBV11-3 and TRBJ2-7; D is uncertain. The V gene lost 0 bases and the J gene lost 6 bases, with 6 bases spanning the gap. CDR1 and CDR2 from the germline V gene are SGHNT and YENEEA. CDR3 length equals 12 residues. CDR3 in amino acids: CASSLDRSEQYF. In DNA, the CDR3 is TGTGCCAGCAGCTTAGATCGGAGCGAGCAGTACTTC.

V is TRBV4-1 and J is TRBJ1-4; 10 bases map to TRBD1. Germline-derived CDR1 and CDR2 are MGHRA and YSYEKL. V trimming: 3 bases; J trimming: 4 bases; junction bases outside the gene matches: 5. The CDR3 is made up of 16 amino acids. CDR3 sequence: CASSQGTGALNEKLFF. The CDR3, as DNA: TGCGCCAGCAGCCAGGGGACAGGGGCACTTAATGAAAAACTGTTTTTT.

V gene TRBV6-5 combines with J gene TRBJ2-7; tentative D call: TRBD1 (6 bases). Germline V gene data show CDR1 as MNHEY and CDR2 as SVGAGI. V lost 5 bases to trimming and J lost 7 bases, with 21 bases between them. The CDR3 totals 15 residues. DNA of the CDR3: TGTGCCAGCAGTCTCGTTTCAACAGGGCTTGGGGAGCAGTACTTC. Translated, it gives CASSLVSTGLGEQYF.

The chain carries TRBV5-1 and TRBJ1-6, with D unresolved. The germline V gene encodes CDR1 SGHRS and CDR2 YFSETQ. The V gene lost 0 bases and the J gene lost 7 bases, with 2 bases spanning the gap. CDR3 length: 12 residues. The CDR3 DNA reads TGCGCCAGCAGCTTGGAAAATTCACCCCTCCACTTT. Its translation is CASSLENSPLHF.

The CDR3 loop reads CASSERSPFTEAFF. In DNA, the CDR3 is TGTGCCAGCAGTGAAAGGTCCCCGTTCACTGAAGCTTTCTTT. The chain employs TRBV6-1 and TRBJ1-1; D is unclear. Germline CDR1 is MNHNS and CDR2 is SASEGT. The CDR3 sequence is 14 residues long. V dropped 2 bases and J dropped 4 bases, with 11 bases sitting between them.

J is TRBJ2-2 and V is TRBV2, with TRBD1 identical over 9 bases. The CDR3 totals 14 residues. Germline values: CDR1 SNHLY, CDR2 FYNNEI. V was pared by 6 bases and J by 5 bases, with 4 bases of the junction left unmatched. CDR3 loop: CASSTGGRTGELFF. For the CDR3, the DNA is TGTGCCAGCAGCACAGGGGGCCGGACCGGGGAGCTGTTTTTT. Looking up the rest from reference TRBV2 and TRBJ2-2 gives the full variable domain: EPEVTQTPSHQVTQMGQEVILRCVPISNHLYFYWYRQILGQKVEFLVSFYNNEISEKSEIFDDQFSVERPDGSNFTLKIRSTKLEDSAMYFCASSTGGRTGELFFGEGSRLTVL.

The J gene is TRBJ2-2, the V gene TRBV28; 9 bases match TRBD2. The V gene's germline CDR1 is MDHEN and CDR2 SYDVKM. J gave up 4 bases and V 6 bases, and 3 bases lay outside the gene matches. The CDR3 runs to 14 residues. CDR3 sequence reads: CASSLREGTGELFF. CDR3 sequence (DNA): TGTGCCAGCAGCCTGCGGGAGGGCACCGGGGAGCTGTTTTTT.

The CDR3 sequence is CASSNRGRSTGELFF. The CDR3 region has the DNA TGTGCCAGTAGTAACAGGGGGCGCTCCACCGGGGAGCTGTTTTTT. This chain connects TRBV19 to TRBJ2-2; 9 nucleotides agree with TRBD1. The germline CDR1 and CDR2 sequences are LNHDA and SQIVND (reference sequence). The CDR3 extends over 15 amino acids. V trimming: 4 bases; J trimming: 4 bases; junction bases outside the gene matches: 4.

The gene calls are TRBV27 and TRBJ1-2; 8 bases are shared with TRBD1. From germline, CDR1 is MNHEY and CDR2 SMNVEV (reference sequence). There are 14 residues in the CDR3. Trimming removed 5 bases from V and 3 bases from J; junction bases left unmatched: 5. Written as DNA, the CDR3 is TGTGCCAGCAGTCCCGGACAGGGTGACTATGGCTACACCTTC. It is translated as CASSPGQGDYGYTF.

The gene calls are TRBV7-6 and TRBJ2-7; possibly TRBD1 or TRBD2 for D (6 bases each). Germline loops: CDR1 SGHVS, CDR2 FNYEAQ. Trimming pared 2 bases from V and 6 bases from J, leaving 11 bases between. The CDR3 runs 13 residues. CDR3 protein: CASSLNGGSEQYF. The CDR3 DNA follows: TGTGCCAGCAGCTTAAACGGGGGCTCCGAGCAGTACTTC.

The chain couples TRBV19 to TRBJ2-5, with 8 bases aligning to TRBD2. Germline V gene data show CDR1 as LNHDA and CDR2 as SQIVND (reference sequence). The V and J ends lost 7 bases and 1 base, in that order; junction bases with no gene match: 5. The CDR3 runs to 14 residues. The CDR3 sequence is CASTSGGRQETQYF. The CDR3 coding sequence is TGTGCCAGTACGAGCGGGGGTCGCCAAGAGACCCAGTACTTC. Combining the CDR3 with reference TRBV19 and TRBJ2-5 gives the whole variable domain DGGITQSPKYLFRKEGQNVTLSCEQNLNHDAMYWYRQDPGQGLRLIYYSQIVNDFQKGDIAEGYSVSREKKESFPLTVTSAQKNPTAFYLCASTSGGRQETQYFGPGTRLLVL.

J is TRBJ1-2 and V is TRBV28, with D tentatively TRBD1 (6 bases). The V end was cut by 2 bases, the J end by 8 bases, with 15 bases between. This CDR3 has 14 amino acids. Per germline, CDR1 MDHEN and CDR2 SYDVKM. CDR3 protein: CASSLVSGAGGYTF. The CDR3 nucleotides read TGTGCCAGCAGTTTAGTCTCGGGGGCCGGGGGCTACACCTTC.

The gene calls are TRBV5-1 and TRBJ2-5; D not certain. The J call may be mistaken, given a closer DNA end match to TRBJ2-7. This CDR3 comprises 13 residues. From germline, CDR1 is SGHRS and CDR2 YFSETQ. The DNA for the CDR3 is TGCGCCAGCAGCTTGAACCGCAGGTACGAGCAGTACTTC. Its protein product is CASSLNRRYEQYF.

The V call is TRBV19, the J call TRBJ2-7; the D gene is possibly TRBD2 (6 bases). Deletions cut 5 bases from V and 4 bases from J, with 18 bases between. The CDR3 runs to 15 residues. CDR1 and CDR2 (germline): LNHDA, SQIVND (reference sequence). The CDR3 is CASSQYGGPDYEQYF. Written as DNA, the CDR3 is TGTGCCAGTAGTCAGTACGGGGGACCGGATTACGAGCAGTACTTC.

This rearrangement joins TRBV10-2 to TRBJ1-1; D is uncertain. The CDR3 has 15 amino acids. Trimming removed 2 bases at V and 2 bases at J, with 12 bases between. Germline CDR1 and CDR2: WSHSY and SAAADI. The CDR3 sequence: CASSEIIGVNTEAFF. The CDR3 DNA reads as TGCGCCAGCAGTGAGATTATCGGGGTTAACACTGAAGCTTTCTTT.

This chain uses TRBV7-2 with TRBJ1-6; D gene ambiguous. V lost 3 bases and J lost 7, with 10 bases in between. CDR1 and CDR2 from the germline V gene are SGHTA and FQGNSA. This CDR3 comprises 14 residues. The CDR3, as DNA: TGTGCCAGCAGCTTTTCTGCGGAAAATTCACCCCTCCACTTT. Translated, it gives CASSFSAENSPLHF.

On this clone: The junction departs from germline at one end; a sequencing error may be responsible. This same CDR3 is encoded by further DNA sequences in the sample. This rearrangement joins TRBV7-9 to TRBJ1-4, with 7 bases that match TRBD1. Germline CDR1 SEHNR, CDR2 FQNEAQ (reference sequence). The CDR3 has 16 amino acids. CDR3 coding DNA: TGCGCCAGCAGCGTGGGACAGATCTCAACTAATGAAAAACTGTTTTTT. Translating gives CASSVGQISTNEKLFF.